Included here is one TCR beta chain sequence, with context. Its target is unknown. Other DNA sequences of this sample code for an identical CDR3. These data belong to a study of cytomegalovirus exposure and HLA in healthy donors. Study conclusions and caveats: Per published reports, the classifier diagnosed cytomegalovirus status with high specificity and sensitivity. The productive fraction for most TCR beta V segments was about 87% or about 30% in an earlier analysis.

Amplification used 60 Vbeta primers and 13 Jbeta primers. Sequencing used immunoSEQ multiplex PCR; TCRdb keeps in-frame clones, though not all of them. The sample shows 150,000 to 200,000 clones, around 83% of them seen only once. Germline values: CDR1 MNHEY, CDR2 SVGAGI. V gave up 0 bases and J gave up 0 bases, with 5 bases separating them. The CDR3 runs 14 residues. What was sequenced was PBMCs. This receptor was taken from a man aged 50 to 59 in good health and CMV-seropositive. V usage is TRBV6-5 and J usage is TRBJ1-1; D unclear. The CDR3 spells CASSYSRVNTEAFF. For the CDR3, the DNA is TGTGCCAGCAGTTACTCGAGAGTGAACACTGAAGCTTTCTTT.